The T cell receptor beta chain under discussion was sequenced for a study of T cell responses to AZD1222 COVID-19 vaccine. Turning to this clone: Antigen unknown.

Study-level findings and limits: White British ancestry dominated among donors, who included more females, and clonal diversity was possibly underestimated. Rises in breadth and depth of Spike-specific TCRs came after two AZD1222 doses. There were repertoire samples only from the period after the peak T cell response.

The assay was immunoSEQ multiplex PCR, and TCRdb's table has in-frame clones only and misses some. The sample holds roughly 180,000 clones, roughly 92% seen once. The TCR originated in an adult in good health. The material sequenced was peripheral blood, taken on day 0 of AZD1222 vaccination.

The CDR3 sequence is CASIARRTSYEQYF. The CDR3 DNA is TGTGCCAGCATCGCCCGGCGGACCTCCTACGAGCAGTACTTC. The chain recombines TRBV2 with TRBJ2-7; D gene ambiguous. CDR1 and CDR2 from the germline V gene are SNHLY and FYNNEI. This CDR3 spans 14 amino acids. V shed 7 bases and J shed 0 bases, with 13 bases lying between them.